This entry features one T cell receptor (beta chain) sequence. Its antigen is as yet unknown. The CDR3 covers 12 residues. V was cut by 2 bases and J by 14 bases, with 12 bases left in between. Looked up from germline, CDR1 is SEHNR and CDR2 is FQNEAQ (reference sequence). This sample stems from a study of T cell responses to AZD1222 COVID-19 vaccine. Study-level information: Both about-4-week and about-12-week second-dose recipients were combined.

Study-level results: Close to half of all spike-specific TCRs reportedly target regions of the variants that are unmutated. Repertoires in all cases were sampled only once the peak T cell response had passed.

Using immunoSEQ multiplex PCR, the repertoire was profiled, and TCRdb retains in-frame clones only, with some absent. Seen here are 100,000 to 150,000 clones, around 87% observed once, and the top ten hold 1.5%. The TCR sequence derives from an adult in good health. The sample in question was peripheral blood, obtained on day 0 of AZD1222 vaccination. This chain connects TRBV7-9 to TRBJ1-4; D not certain. Here the CDR3 reads CASSLNGPGLFF. Here the CDR3 DNA reads TGTGCCAGCAGCTTAAATGGCCCGGGGCTGTTTTTT.